A single sample gave rise to the 18 T cell receptor beta chains below, sequenced in a study of T-cell reconstitution after alpha-beta-depleted transplantation in children listed by TCRdb under 2016. According to the study, the label for this sample's treatment or condition signals: allogeneic hematopoietic cell transplantation with graft depleted of TCRalphabeta T cells and CD19 B cells. The method was PCR. TCRdb names Illumina HiSeq 2500 as the instrument used. Molecular barcoding was employed in the preparation of TCR libraries, with unique molecular identifiers being used to normalize TCRbeta repertoire quantification. TCRdb took the public reads, trimmed them with fastp at Q25, ran MiXCR for clone calling and kept in-frame beta chains. Rows with one shared CDR3 protein collapse into an entry with the most common genes and DNA. The sample records 75,000 to 80,000 distinct CDR3 sequences, 15% to 20% of which are singletons. 51% of the sample lies in the top ten.

Source: PBMCs, mostly from graft donor cells, taken 360 days after TCRalphabeta/CD19-depleted stem cell transplant. The receptors were sampled from a male patient between 2 and 10 years old who had a stem cell transplant for acute lymphoblastic leukemia, so the T cells may come from the graft donor.

In this sample, this clonotype turned up once. J is TRBJ1-4 and V is TRBV6-2 or TRBV6-3; no definite D call. CDR1 is MNHEY, CDR2 SVGEGT, per germline. The CDR3 is made up of 15 amino acids. The ends were cut back, 6 bases at V and 5 bases at J, with 16 bases in the middle. The CDR3 nucleotides are TGTGCCAGCAGACCTCACATTCGGGGAAATGAAAAACTGTTTTTT. This translates into CASRPHIRGNEKLFF.

The J gene is TRBJ2-7, the V gene TRBV7-2; 13 bases are a match to TRBD2. Germline-derived CDR1 and CDR2 are SGHTA and FQGNSA. The CDR3 extends over 16 amino acids. Trimming took 4 bases from V and 3 from J; bases not matched to a gene: 6. In DNA, the CDR3 is TGTGCCAGCAGCTCAGGACTAGCGGGAGTTGTCTACGAGCAGTACTTC. As protein: CASSSGLAGVVYEQYF.

The V and J genes are TRBV25-1 and TRBJ2-2; D is ambiguous. V was cut by 2 bases and J by 4 bases, with 5 bases left in between. The V gene's germline CDR1 is MGHDK and CDR2 SYGVNS. The CDR3 has 13 amino acids. The CDR3 sequence: CASSEPPTGELFF. In DNA form, the CDR3 reads TGTGCCAGCAGTGAACCCCCCACCGGGGAGCTGTTTTTT.

Here the CDR3 DNA reads TGTGCCAGCAGCACCCGGACTAGCGCACCTAAGGATGAGCAGTTCTTC. Residues: CASSTRTSAPKDEQFF. This chain uses TRBV7-9 with TRBJ2-1, with 9 bases aligning to TRBD2. The CDR3 consists of 16 residues. Germline loops: CDR1 SEHNR, CDR2 FQNEAQ (reference sequence). Unmatched junction bases numbered 13, after V lost 5 bases and J lost 8 bases.

At least ten counts were recorded for this clonotype. The chain recombines TRBV3-1 with TRBJ2-7; D is possibly TRBD1 (7 bases). The germline CDR1 and CDR2 sequences are LGHDT and YNNKEL (reference sequence). The V end was cut by 4 bases, the J end by 0 bases, with 16 bases between. The CDR3 totals 16 residues. The CDR3: CASSLLTGDSSYEQYF. In DNA form, the CDR3 reads TGTGCCAGCAGCCTCCTGACGGGGGACAGCTCCTACGAGCAGTACTTC.

Only a few counts were recorded for this clonotype. The genes are TRBV20-1 and TRBJ1-2; D remains ambiguous. The CDR3 extends over 15 amino acids. The germline V gene has CDR1 DFQATT and CDR2 SNEGSKA (reference sequence). Deletions cut 0 bases from V and 0 bases from J, with 11 bases between. CDR3 sequence: CSARDLRESNYGYTF. In DNA form, the CDR3 reads TGCAGTGCTAGAGATCTTAGGGAATCTAACTATGGCTACACCTTC.

The table lists this clonotype with a few counts. The chain employs TRBV5-1 and TRBJ2-1; D may be TRBD1 or TRBD2 (5 bases each). Germline CDR1 is SGHRS and CDR2 is YFSETQ. The germline V and J ends were trimmed by 4 bases and 4 bases, with 12 bases remaining between them. The CDR3 runs 14 residues. The chain's CDR3 is CASSPDGAYNEQFF. CDR3 sequence (DNA): TGCGCCAGCAGCCCCGACGGGGCGTACAATGAGCAGTTCTTC.

At least ten counts were recorded for this clonotype. The chain combines TRBV4-1 with TRBJ2-1; 7 bases match TRBD2. After removal of 1 base from V and 2 bases from J, the junction contained 5 bases not matched to a gene. This CDR3 contains 16 residues. The germline gives CDR1 MGHRA, CDR2 YSYEKL. The CDR3: CASSQGSGKTYNEQFF. In DNA form, the CDR3 reads TGCGCCAGCAGCCAAGGAAGCGGGAAAACCTACAATGAGCAGTTCTTC.

This chain uses TRBV7-9 with TRBJ2-7; 10 bases map to TRBD1. Germline-derived CDR1 and CDR2 are SEHNR and FQNEAQ (reference sequence). The CDR3 spans 17 residues. Unmatched junction bases numbered 9, after V lost 4 bases and J lost 0 bases. CDR3 region: CASSSELGTGASYEQYF. The CDR3 DNA is TGTGCCAGCAGCTCGGAACTTGGGACAGGGGCCTCCTACGAGCAGTACTTC.

The chain combines TRBV18 with TRBJ2-1; TRBD2 might be the D (6 bases). Germline V lookup: CDR1 KGHSH, CDR2 LQKENI. The CDR3 is 15 residues long. Trimming removed 5 bases from V and 5 bases from J, with 16 bases in between. CDR3 DNA sequence: TGTGCCAGCTCATCGACCGGGACTGGCAACAATGAGCAGTTCTTC. Residues: CASSSTGTGNNEQFF.

Only a few counts were recorded for this clonotype. The junction and the germline gene differ at one end; a read error may be behind it. The chain employs TRBV20-1 and TRBJ2-7; D is unclear. CDR3 length equals 14 residues. CDR1 is DFQATT and CDR2 is SNEGSKA in the germline V gene (reference sequence). The CDR3: CSARDSHPSYEQYF. DNA for the CDR3: TGCAGTGCCAGAGATTCGCACCCCTCCTACGAGCAGTACTTC.

This chain links TRBV24-1 with TRBJ2-1, with TRBD1 matching over 9 bases. Germline assignment: CDR1 KGHDR and CDR2 SFDVKD. V gave up 4 bases and J gave up 1 base; unmatched junction bases: 7. The CDR3 runs 17 residues. CDR3 sequence reads: CATSDPGTGPSYNEQFF. For the CDR3, the DNA is TGTGCCACCAGTGACCCTGGGACAGGGCCATCCTACAATGAGCAGTTCTTC.

This chain connects TRBV5-1 to TRBJ1-2; the D is unclear. The germline V and J ends were trimmed by 2 bases and 5 bases, with 13 bases remaining between them. Germline-derived CDR1 and CDR2 are SGHRS and YFSETQ. The CDR3 runs 14 residues. CDR3 nucleotides: TGCGCCAGCAGCTTTTACACCGTAGGGTATGGCTACACCTTC. This sequence encodes CASSFYTVGYGYTF.

This clonotype was detected only a few times. The V and J genes are TRBV7-2 and TRBJ2-1; 9 nucleotides agree with TRBD1. V lost 1 base, J lost 7 bases, and 5 bases stayed unmatched. Germline-derived CDR1 and CDR2 are SGHTA and FQGNSA. The length of the CDR3 is 15 residues. The CDR3 nucleotides are TGTGCCAGCAGCTTAGACAGGGGGCGCCCTAATGAGCAGTTCTTC. The encoded protein is CASSLDRGRPNEQFF.

For this clonotype: Compared with germline, one end of the junction differs, possibly owing to a read error. The gene calls are TRBV7-9 and TRBJ2-7; D gene ambiguous. Per germline, CDR1 SEHNR and CDR2 FQNEAQ (reference sequence). The CDR3 totals 12 residues. CDR3 nucleotides: TGTGCCAGCAGCTTTTATCAATCGGCAGGATGCTTC. Translated, it gives CASSFYQSAGCF.

The rearrangement links TRBV2 to TRBJ2-6; D remains ambiguous. CDR3 size: 13 residues. Germline V gene lookup returns CDR1 SNHLY and CDR2 FYNNEI. The V and J ends lost 6 bases and 0 bases respectively, with 3 bases between them. The CDR3 sequence is CASSGSGANVLTF. CDR3 nucleotides: TGTGCCAGCAGCGGCTCTGGGGCCAACGTCCTGACTTTC.

This clonotype has more than one count but fewer than ten. The CDR3 DNA is TGCAGTGCTAGTTTTCTTTGGCGGCTAAGGGGGGTAGGGGTTGAAAGCAATGAGCAGTTCTTC. This translates into CSASFLWRLRGVGVESNEQFF. The chain uses TRBV20-1 and TRBJ2-1, with D perhaps TRBD1 or TRBD2 (6 bases each). The V and J ends lost 3 bases and 6 bases respectively, with 36 bases between them. The germline CDR1 and CDR2 sequences are DFQATT and SNEGSKA (reference sequence). The CDR3 consists of 21 residues.

The gene calls are TRBV4-1 and TRBJ2-7; 9 nucleotides agree with TRBD1. The trim removed 2 bases at V and 3 bases at J, leaving 2 bases unmatched. CDR1 is MGHRA and CDR2 is YSYEKL in the germline V gene. The CDR3 length is 14 residues. CDR3 nucleotide sequence: TGCGCCAGCAGCCAACGGGACAGGGACTACGAGCAGTACTTC. Protein: CASSQRDRDYEQYF.